This T cell receptor beta chain was observed in a study of T cell responses to AZD1222 COVID-19 vaccine. Overall study results and limits: At baseline, just a handful of AZD1222 recipients tested seropositive. Repertoire sampling occurred only after the peak T cell response. With two AZD1222 doses given, Spike-specific TCR breadth and depth both rose. The donor group comprised mostly white British people and more females; the analysis possibly underestimated clonal diversity.

Profiling relied on immunoSEQ multiplex PCR, and the TCRdb table lists in-frame clones only, not all of them. Of around 120,000 clones listed, roughly 90% were seen once; the top ten hold 4.4%. Germline assignment: CDR1 MNHEY and CDR2 SVGEGT. Between the trimmed V and J ends, which lost 0 bases and 7 bases, there was a span of 13 bases. The CDR3 runs 15 residues. In regard to this clone: Its antigen remains unidentified.

The clonotype was recovered from an adult in good health. The chain couples TRBV6-2 or TRBV6-3 to TRBJ1-5, with D unresolved. This material consisted of peripheral blood, taken on day 0 of AZD1222 vaccination. The CDR3 nucleotides read TGTGCCAGCAGTTACTCCGGGGTTGCGGGACAGCCCCAGCATTTT. Translation gives CASSYSGVAGQPQHF.